This T cell receptor beta chain was identified in a study of T cells after yellow fever vaccination. For this clonotype: As yet, its antigen is unknown.

In making TCR cDNA, 5'RACE template switching added a universal primer site and UMIs to it. MiXCR, applied by TCRdb to the 5' RACE reads, yields one record per CDR3 protein. This sample has hundreds of thousands of distinct CDR3 sequences, with 13% found just once. Germline CDR1 MGHRA, CDR2 YSYEKL. The CDR3 covers 16 residues. The J segment lost 5 bases and the V segment lost 4 bases, leaving 5 bases of the junction unmatched. The study's findings and limits: Shared CD4/CD8 clonotypes were a small share, likely from convergent recombination.

The rearrangement joins TRBV4-1 to TRBJ2-2, with 12 bases lining up with TRBD2. The TCR was taken from a man aged 25-45 years who received the YFV17D yellow fever vaccine. This material consisted of PBMCs, taken on the day of the yellow fever booster vaccination. CDR3 in amino acids: CASSPGGLAGTGELFF. The CDR3 region has the DNA TGCGCCAGCAGCCCTGGAGGACTAGCGGGAACCGGGGAGCTGTTTTTT.